The table lists the clone carrying this T cell receptor (beta chain) with a count of one. This CDR3 has 17 amino acids. Unmatched junction bases numbered 9, after V lost 1 base and J lost 8 bases. Germline V gene sequence: CDR1 KGHDR, CDR2 SFDVKD. The data derive from a study of blood T cell repertoires in COVID-19. TCRdb keeps only in-frame clones here, not all; method: immunoSEQ multiplex PCR. The sample lists approximately 170,000 clones; under 90% were seen once. The sequence derives from a woman aged 70-85 years with COVID-19, enrolled during active disease. The sequencing input was peripheral blood. J is TRBJ2-2 and V is TRBV24-1; 10 bases map to TRBD2. CDR3 nucleotides: TGTGCCACCAGTGATTTTAGCCGGACTAGCGGTTTAGGGGAGCTGTTTTTT. Protein: CATSDFSRTSGLGELFF.